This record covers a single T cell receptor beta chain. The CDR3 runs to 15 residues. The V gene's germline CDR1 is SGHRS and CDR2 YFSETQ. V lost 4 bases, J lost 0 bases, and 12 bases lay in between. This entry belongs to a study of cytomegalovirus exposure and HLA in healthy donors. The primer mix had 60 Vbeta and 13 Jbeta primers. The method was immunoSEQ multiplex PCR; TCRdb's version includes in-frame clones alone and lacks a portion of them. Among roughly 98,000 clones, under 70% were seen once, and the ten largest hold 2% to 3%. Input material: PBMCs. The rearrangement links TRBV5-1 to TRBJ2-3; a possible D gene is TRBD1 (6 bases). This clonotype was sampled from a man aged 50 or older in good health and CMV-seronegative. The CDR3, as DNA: TGCGCCAGCAGCCCAGGGGACGGTAGCACAGATACGCAGTATTTT. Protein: CASSPGDGSTDTQYF. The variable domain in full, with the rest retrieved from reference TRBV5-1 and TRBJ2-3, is KAGVTQTPRYLIKTRGQQVTLSCSPISGHRSVSWYQQTPGQGLQFLFEYFSETQRNKGNFPGRFSGRQFSNSRSEMNVSTLELGDSALYLCASSPGDGSTDTQYFGPGTRLTVL.